The rows below give T cell receptor beta chains drawn from one sample of a study of EBV T-cell therapy then PD-1 blockade in nasopharyngeal carcinoma. The antigens for these receptors are not known. The protocol was immunoSEQ multiplex PCR, while the TCRdb copy is restricted to in-frame clones and leaves out a portion. Here the sample spans roughly 17,000 clones, roughly 88% being singletons. Sequencing was performed on CD8+ T cells from blood, taken at day 0 from a patient whose treatment included autologous EBV-specific T cells and nivolumab. All receptors derive from a man aged 40-55 years with nasopharyngeal carcinoma. Each CDR3 is given with its conserved first and last residue. The D gene is left open where the match is weak. The size field is filled for only some rows; it gives once, few, many or a size class.

v_call	clone_size	d_call	j_call	cdr3_nt	cdr3_aa
TRBV5-4	NA	NA	TRBJ2-7	TGTGCCAGCAGCTTCGAAGACGACTCCTACGAGCAGTACTTC	CASSFEDDSYEQYF
TRBV7-9	NA	NA	TRBJ1-5	TGTGCCAGCAGCTTAACGGCAGCCGGCAATCAGCCCCAGCATTTT	CASSLTAAGNQPQHF
TRBV6-2/TRBV6-3	NA	NA	TRBJ1-1	TGTGCCAGCAGTTACCCCCTCACTGAAGCTTTCTTT	CASSYPLTEAFF
TRBV21-1	NA	NA	TRBJ2-2	TGTGCCAGCAGCAAAGAGGGACTTGTCACCGGGGAGCTGTTTTTT	CASSKEGLVTGELFF
TRBV6-2/TRBV6-3	NA	TRBD1	TRBJ2-7	TGTGCCAGCAGTTACTCCGGGACAGGCTCCTACGAGCAGTACTTC	CASSYSGTGSYEQYF
TRBV12-3/TRBV12-4	NA	NA	TRBJ2-7	TGTGCCAGCAGATCCCAGGGTCCCTACGAGCAGTACTTC	CASRSQGPYEQYF
TRBV2	few	NA	TRBJ1-1	TGTGCCAGCAGTATAGGGGAAGCTTTCTTT	CASSIGEAFF
TRBV7-9	NA	NA	TRBJ1-1	TGTGCCAGCAGCTTAGATTTTACAGCGAACACTGAAGCTTTCTTT	CASSLDFTANTEAFF
TRBV14	NA	TRBD1	TRBJ1-6	TGTGCCAGCAGCCACCCTACAGGGGTCAGTTCACCCCTCCACTTT	CASSHPTGVSSPLHF
TRBV4-3	NA	NA	TRBJ1-1	TGCGCCAGCAGCCTTTCGGACCTCATGAACACTGAAGCTTTCTTT	CASSLSDLMNTEAFF
TRBV27	once	NA	TRBJ1-5	TGTGCCAGCAGTTTAGTTTCGGCTCAGCCCCAGCATTTT	CASSLVSAQPQHF
TRBV5-6	NA	NA	TRBJ2-5	TGTGCCAGCAGCTTGGATTTCGTCCCTAGCGAAGGGGAGACCCAGTACTTC	CASSLDFVPSEGETQYF